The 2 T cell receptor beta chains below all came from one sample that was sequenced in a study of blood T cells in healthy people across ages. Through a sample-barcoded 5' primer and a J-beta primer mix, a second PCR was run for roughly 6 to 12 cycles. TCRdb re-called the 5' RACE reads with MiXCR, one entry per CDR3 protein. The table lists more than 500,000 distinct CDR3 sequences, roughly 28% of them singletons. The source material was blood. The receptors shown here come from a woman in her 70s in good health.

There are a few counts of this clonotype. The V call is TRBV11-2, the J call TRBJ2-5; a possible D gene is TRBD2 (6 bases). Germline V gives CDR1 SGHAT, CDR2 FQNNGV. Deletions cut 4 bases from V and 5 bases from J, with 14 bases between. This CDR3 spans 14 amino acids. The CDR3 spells CASSSLRRGETQYF. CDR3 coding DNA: TGTGCCAGCAGCTCACTTCGGAGGGGCGAGACCCAGTACTTC.

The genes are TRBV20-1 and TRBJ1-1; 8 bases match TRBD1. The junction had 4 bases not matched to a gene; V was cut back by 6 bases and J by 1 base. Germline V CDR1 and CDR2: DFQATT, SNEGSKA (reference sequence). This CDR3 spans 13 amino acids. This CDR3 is CSAPQGGNTEAFF. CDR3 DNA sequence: TGCAGTGCGCCACAGGGGGGGAACACTGAAGCTTTCTTT.